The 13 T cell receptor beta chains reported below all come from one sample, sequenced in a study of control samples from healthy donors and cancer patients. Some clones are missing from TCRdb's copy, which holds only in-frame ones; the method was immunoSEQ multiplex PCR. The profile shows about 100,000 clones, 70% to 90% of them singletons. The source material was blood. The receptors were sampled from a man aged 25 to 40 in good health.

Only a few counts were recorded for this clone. The CDR3, as DNA: TGTGCCAGCAGTTTTAGTGGGGGTTACTACAATGAGCAGTTCTTC. Encoded protein: CASSFSGGYYNEQFF. The rearrangement joins TRBV28 to TRBJ2-1, with D perhaps given as TRBD1 or TRBD2 (5 bases each). Trimming stripped 3 bases from V and 3 bases from J, with 12 bases between. CDR1 is MDHEN and CDR2 is SYDVKM in the germline V gene. The CDR3 covers 15 residues.

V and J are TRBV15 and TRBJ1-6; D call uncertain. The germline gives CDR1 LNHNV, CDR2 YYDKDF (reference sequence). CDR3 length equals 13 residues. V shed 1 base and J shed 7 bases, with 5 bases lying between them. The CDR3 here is CATSRVPNSPLHF. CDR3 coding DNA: TGTGCCACCAGCAGAGTACCAAATTCACCCCTCCACTTT.

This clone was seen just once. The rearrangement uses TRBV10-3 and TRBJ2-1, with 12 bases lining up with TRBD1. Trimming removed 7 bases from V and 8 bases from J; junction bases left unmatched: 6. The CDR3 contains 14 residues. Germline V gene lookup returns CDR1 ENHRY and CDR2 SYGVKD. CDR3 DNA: TGTGCCATCACTGCGGGACAGGGGGCCGATGAGCAGTTCTTC. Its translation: CAITAGQGADEQFF.

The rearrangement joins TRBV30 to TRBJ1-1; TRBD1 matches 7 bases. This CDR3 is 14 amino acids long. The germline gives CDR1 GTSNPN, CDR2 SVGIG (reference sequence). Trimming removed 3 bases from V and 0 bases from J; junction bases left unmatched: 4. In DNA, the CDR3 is TGTGCCTGGAGCCTGGGACAGATGAACACTGAAGCTTTCTTT. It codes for CAWSLGQMNTEAFF.

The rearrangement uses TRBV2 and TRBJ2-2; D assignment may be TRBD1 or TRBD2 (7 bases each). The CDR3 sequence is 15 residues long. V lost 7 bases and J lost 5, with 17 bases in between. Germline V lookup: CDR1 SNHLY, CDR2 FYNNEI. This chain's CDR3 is CASKAQGGVTGELFF. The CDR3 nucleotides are TGTGCCAGCAAGGCTCAGGGGGGGGTTACCGGGGAGCTGTTTTTT.

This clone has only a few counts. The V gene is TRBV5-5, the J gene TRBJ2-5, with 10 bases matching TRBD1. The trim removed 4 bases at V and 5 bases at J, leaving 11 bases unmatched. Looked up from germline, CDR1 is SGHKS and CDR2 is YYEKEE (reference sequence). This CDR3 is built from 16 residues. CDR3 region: CASSTGQGWYGETQYF. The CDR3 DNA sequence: TGTGCCAGCAGCACGGGACAGGGGTGGTATGGGGAGACCCAGTACTTC. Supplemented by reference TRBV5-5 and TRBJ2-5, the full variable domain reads DAGVTQSPTHLIKTRGQQVTLRCSPISGHKSVSWYQQVLGQGPQFIFQYYEKEERGRGNFPDRFSARQFPNYSSELNVNALLLGDSALYLCASSTGQGWYGETQYFGPGTRLLVL.

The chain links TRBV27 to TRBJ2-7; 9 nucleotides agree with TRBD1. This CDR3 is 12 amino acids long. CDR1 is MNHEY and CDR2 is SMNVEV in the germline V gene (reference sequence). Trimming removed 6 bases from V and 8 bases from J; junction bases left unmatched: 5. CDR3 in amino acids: CASSWTGDKQYF. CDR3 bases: TGTGCCAGCAGCTGGACAGGGGATAAGCAGTACTTC.

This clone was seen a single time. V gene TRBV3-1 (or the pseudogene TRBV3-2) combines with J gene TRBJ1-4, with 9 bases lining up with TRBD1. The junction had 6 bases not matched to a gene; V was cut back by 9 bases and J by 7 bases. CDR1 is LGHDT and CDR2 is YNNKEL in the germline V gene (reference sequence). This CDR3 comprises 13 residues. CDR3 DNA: TGTGCCAGTACAGGGGGCGGTCTTGAAAAACTGTTTTTT. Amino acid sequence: CASTGGGLEKLFF.

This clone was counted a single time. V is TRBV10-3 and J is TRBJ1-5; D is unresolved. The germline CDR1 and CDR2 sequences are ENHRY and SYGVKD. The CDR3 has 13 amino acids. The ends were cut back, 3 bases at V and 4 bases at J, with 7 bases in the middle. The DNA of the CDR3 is TGTGCCATCAGTGAAGGCAGAAATCAGCCCCAGCATTTT. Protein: CAISEGRNQPQHF.

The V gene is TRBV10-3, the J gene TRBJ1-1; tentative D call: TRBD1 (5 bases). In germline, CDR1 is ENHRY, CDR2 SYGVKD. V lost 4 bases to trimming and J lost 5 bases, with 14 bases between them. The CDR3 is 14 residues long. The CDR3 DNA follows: TGTGCCATCAGTGGGGGTAGGGGTAAGACTGAAGCTTTCTTT. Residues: CAISGGRGKTEAFF.

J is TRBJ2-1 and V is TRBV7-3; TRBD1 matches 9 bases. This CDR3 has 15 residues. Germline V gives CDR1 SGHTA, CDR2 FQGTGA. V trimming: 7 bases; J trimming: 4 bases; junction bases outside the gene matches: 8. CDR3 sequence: CASTPGQGGYNEQFF. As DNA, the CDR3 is TGTGCCAGCACCCCGGGACAGGGTGGGTACAATGAGCAGTTCTTC.

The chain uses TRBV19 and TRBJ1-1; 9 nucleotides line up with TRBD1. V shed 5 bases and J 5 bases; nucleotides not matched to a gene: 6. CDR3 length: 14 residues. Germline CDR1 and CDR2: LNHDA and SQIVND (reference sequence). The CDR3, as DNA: TGTGCCAGTAGTGTGACAGGGGGACGGACTGAAGCTTTCTTT. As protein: CASSVTGGRTEAFF.

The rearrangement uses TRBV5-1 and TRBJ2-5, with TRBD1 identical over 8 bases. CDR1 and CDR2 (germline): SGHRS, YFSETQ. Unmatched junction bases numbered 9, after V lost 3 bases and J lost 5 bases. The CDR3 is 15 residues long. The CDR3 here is CASSSWTGSTETQYF. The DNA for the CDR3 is TGCGCCAGCAGCTCCTGGACAGGGAGTACGGAGACCCAGTACTTC. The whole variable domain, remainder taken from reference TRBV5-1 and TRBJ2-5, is KAGVTQTPRYLIKTRGQQVTLSCSPISGHRSVSWYQQTPGQGLQFLFEYFSETQRNKGNFPGRFSGRQFSNSRSEMNVSTLELGDSALYLCASSSWTGSTETQYFGPGTRLLVL.